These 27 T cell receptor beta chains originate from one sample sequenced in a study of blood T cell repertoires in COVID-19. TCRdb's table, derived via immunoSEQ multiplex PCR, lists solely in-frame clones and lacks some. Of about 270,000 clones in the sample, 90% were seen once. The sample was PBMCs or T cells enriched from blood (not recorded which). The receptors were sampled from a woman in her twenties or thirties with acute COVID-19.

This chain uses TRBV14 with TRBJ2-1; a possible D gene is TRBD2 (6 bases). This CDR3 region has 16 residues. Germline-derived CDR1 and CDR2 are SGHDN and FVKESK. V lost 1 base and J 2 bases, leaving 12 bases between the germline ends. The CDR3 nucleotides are TGTGCCAGCAGCCAAGTAGGGGTAGCGGCCTACAATGAGCAGTTCTTC. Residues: CASSQVGVAAYNEQFF.

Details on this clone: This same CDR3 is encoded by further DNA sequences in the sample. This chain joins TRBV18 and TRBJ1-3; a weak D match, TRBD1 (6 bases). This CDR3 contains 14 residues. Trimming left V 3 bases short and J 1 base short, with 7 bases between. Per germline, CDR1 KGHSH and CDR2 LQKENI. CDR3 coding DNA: TGTGCCAGCTCACCTGGGACATCTGGAAACACCATATATTTT. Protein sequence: CASSPGTSGNTIYF.

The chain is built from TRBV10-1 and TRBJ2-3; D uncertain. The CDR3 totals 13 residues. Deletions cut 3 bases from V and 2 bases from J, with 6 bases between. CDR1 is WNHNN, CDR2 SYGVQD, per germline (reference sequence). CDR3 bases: TGCGCCAGCAGTGAATTAGACACAGATACGCAGTATTTT. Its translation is CASSELDTDTQYF.

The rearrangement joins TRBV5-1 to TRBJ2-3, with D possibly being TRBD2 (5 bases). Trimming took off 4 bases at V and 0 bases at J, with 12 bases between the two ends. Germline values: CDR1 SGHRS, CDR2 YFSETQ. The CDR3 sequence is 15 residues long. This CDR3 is CASSMASSSTDTQYF. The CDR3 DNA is TGCGCCAGCAGCATGGCTAGCAGTAGCACAGATACGCAGTATTTT.

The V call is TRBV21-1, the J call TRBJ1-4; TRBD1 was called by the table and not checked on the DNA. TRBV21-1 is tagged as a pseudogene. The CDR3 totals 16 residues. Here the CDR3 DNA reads TGTGCCAGCAGCAAGGCTTTGGGACAGATTAATGAAAAACTGTTTTTT. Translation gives CASSKALGQINEKLFF.

Here the CDR3 DNA reads TGTGCCAGCAGCACCTACGGGGAGGGCCGGTCCGGGGAGCTGTTTTTT. Protein sequence: CASSTYGEGRSGELFF. V gene TRBV5-4 combines with J gene TRBJ2-2, with TRBD2 matching 7 bases. The junction had 12 bases not matched to a gene; V was cut back by 4 bases and J by 6 bases. The CDR3 covers 16 residues. In germline, CDR1 is SGHNT, CDR2 YYREEE (reference sequence). The variable domain in full, with the rest retrieved from reference TRBV5-4 and TRBJ2-2, is ETGVTQSPTHLIKTRGQQVTLRCSSQSGHNTVSWYQQALGQGPQFIFQYYREEENGRGNFPPRFSGLQFPNYSSELNVNALELDDSALYLCASSTYGEGRSGELFFGEGSRLTVL.

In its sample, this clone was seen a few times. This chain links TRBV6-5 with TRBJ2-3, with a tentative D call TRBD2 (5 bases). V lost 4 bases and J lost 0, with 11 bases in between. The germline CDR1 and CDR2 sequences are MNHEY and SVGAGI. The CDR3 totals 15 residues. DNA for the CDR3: TGTGCCAGCAGTTCGGGGAAGACTAGCACAGATACGCAGTATTTT. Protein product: CASSSGKTSTDTQYF.

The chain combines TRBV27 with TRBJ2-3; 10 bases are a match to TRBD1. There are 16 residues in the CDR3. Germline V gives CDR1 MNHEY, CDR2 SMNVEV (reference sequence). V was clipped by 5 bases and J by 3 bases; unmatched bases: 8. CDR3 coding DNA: TGTGCCAGCAGTAGAACGCCGGGACAGGGGACAGATACGCAGTATTTT. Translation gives CASSRTPGQGTDTQYF.

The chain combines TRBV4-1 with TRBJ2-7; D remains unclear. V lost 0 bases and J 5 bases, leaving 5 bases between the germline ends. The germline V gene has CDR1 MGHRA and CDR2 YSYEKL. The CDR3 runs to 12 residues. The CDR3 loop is CASSQDSDEQYF. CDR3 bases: TGCGCCAGCAGCCAAGACAGTGACGAGCAGTACTTC.

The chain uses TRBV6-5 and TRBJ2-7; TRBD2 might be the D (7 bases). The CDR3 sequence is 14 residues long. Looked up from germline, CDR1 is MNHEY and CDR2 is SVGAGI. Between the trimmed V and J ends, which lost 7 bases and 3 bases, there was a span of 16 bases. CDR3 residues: CASTKGGGDYEQYF. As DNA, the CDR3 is TGTGCCAGCACCAAAGGGGGGGGCGACTACGAGCAGTACTTC.

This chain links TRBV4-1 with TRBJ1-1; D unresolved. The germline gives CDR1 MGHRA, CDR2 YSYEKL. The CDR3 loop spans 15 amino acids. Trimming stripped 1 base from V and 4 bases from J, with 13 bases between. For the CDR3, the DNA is TGCGCCAGCAGCCAAGGTCCGCGAGGAGGCACTGAAGCTTTCTTT. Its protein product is CASSQGPRGGTEAFF.

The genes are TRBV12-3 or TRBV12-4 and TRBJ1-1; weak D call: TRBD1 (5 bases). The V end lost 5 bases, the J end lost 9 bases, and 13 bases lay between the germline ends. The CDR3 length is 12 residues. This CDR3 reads CASSGGTVKAFF. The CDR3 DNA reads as TGTGCCAGCAGTGGCGGGACGGTGAAAGCTTTCTTT.

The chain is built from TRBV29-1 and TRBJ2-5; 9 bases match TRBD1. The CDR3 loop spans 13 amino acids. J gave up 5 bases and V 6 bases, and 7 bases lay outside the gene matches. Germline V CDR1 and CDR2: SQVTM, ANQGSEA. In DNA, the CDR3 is TGCAGCGTGAGACAGGGGGGGTTGGAGACCCAGTACTTC. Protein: CSVRQGGLETQYF.

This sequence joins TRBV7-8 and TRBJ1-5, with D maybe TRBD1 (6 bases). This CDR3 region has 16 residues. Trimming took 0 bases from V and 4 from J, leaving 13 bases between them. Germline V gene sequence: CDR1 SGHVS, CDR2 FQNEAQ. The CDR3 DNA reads TGTGCCAGCAGCTTAGCGAGGACAGTTCGGAATCAGCCCCAGCATTTT. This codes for CASSLARTVRNQPQHF.

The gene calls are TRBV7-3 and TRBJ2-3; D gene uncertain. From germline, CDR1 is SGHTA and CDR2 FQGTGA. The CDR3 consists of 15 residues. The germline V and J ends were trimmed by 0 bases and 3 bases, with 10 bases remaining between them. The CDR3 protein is CASSLTGRSTDTQYF. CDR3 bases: TGTGCCAGCAGCTTAACTGGCAGAAGTACAGATACGCAGTATTTT.

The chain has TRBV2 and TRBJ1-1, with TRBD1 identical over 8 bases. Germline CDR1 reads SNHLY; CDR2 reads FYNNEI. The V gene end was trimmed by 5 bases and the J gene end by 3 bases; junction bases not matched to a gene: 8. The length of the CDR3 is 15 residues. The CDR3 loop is CASSQGASRDTEAFF. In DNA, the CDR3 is TGTGCCAGCAGTCAGGGGGCTTCAAGGGACACTGAAGCTTTCTTT.

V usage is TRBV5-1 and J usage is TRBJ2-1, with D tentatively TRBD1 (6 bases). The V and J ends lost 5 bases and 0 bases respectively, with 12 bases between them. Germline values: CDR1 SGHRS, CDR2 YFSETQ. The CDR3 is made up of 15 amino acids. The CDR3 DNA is TGCGCCAGCAGATCAGGGGTTCTCTCCTACAATGAGCAGTTCTTC. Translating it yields CASRSGVLSYNEQFF. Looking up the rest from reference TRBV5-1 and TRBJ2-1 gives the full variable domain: KAGVTQTPRYLIKTRGQQVTLSCSPISGHRSVSWYQQTPGQGLQFLFEYFSETQRNKGNFPGRFSGRQFSNSRSEMNVSTLELGDSALYLCASRSGVLSYNEQFFGPGTRLTVL.

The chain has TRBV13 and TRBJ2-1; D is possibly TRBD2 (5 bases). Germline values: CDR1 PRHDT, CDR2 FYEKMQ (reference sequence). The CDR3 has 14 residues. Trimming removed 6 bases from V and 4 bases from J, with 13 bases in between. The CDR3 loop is CASRWTEEYNEQFF. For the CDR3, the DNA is TGTGCCAGCAGATGGACGGAGGAATACAATGAGCAGTTCTTC.

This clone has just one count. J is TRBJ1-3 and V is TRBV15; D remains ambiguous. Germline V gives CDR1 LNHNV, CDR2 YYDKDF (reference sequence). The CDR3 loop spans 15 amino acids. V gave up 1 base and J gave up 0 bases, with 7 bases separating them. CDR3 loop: CATSRGQNSGNTIYF. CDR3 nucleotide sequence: TGTGCCACCAGCAGAGGACAAAACTCTGGAAACACCATATATTTT.

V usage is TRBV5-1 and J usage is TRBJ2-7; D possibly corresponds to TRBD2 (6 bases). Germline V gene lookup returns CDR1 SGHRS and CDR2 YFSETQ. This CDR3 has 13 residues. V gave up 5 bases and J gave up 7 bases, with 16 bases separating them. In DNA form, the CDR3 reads TGCGCCAGCAGTTCGTCAGGGACTGAAGAGCAGTACTTC. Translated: CASSSSGTEEQYF.

The CDR3: CASSPCVAGNCEQYF. DNA for the CDR3: TGTGCCAGCAGTCCCTGCGTAGCGGGAAACTGCGAGCAGTACTTC. The chain employs TRBV27 and TRBJ2-7, with TRBD2 identical over 8 bases. Germline V gives CDR1 MNHEY, CDR2 SMNVEV (reference sequence). CDR3 size: 15 residues. V dropped 5 bases and J dropped 6; count of bases not matched to a gene: 12.

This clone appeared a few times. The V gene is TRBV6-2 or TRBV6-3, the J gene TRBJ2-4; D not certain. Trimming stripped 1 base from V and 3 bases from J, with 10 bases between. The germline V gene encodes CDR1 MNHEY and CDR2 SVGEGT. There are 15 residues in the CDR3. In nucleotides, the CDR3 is TGTGCCAGCAGTTACTTCTCCGGTCGCAAAAACATTCAGTACTTC. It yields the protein CASSYFSGRKNIQYF.

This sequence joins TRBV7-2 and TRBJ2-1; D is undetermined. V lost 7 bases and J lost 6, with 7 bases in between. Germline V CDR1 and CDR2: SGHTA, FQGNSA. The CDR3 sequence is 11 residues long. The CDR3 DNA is TGTGCCAGCACCAGAGGCAATGAGCAGTTCTTC. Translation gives CASTRGNEQFF.

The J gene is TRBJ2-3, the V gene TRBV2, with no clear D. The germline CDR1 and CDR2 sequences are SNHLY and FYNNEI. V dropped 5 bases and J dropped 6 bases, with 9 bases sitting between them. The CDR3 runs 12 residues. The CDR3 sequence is CASSLSGDTQYF. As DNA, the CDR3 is TGTGCCAGCAGTCTTTCCGGGGATACGCAGTATTTT.

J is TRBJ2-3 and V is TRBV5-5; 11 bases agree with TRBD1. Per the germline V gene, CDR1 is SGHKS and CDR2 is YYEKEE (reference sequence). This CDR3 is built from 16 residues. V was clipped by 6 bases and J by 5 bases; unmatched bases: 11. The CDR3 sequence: CASINGQGAGVDTQYF. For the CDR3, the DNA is TGTGCCAGCATCAACGGACAGGGGGCGGGAGTAGATACGCAGTATTTT. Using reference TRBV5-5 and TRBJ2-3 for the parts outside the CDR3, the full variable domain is DAGVTQSPTHLIKTRGQQVTLRCSPISGHKSVSWYQQVLGQGPQFIFQYYEKEERGRGNFPDRFSARQFPNYSSELNVNALLLGDSALYLCASINGQGAGVDTQYFGPGTRLTVL.

CDR3 nucleotides: TGTGCCAGCAGTTTCGCGGGTACCGCGAACACTGAAGCTTTCTTT. This encodes CASSFAGTANTEAFF. This chain links TRBV27 with TRBJ1-1; D gene uncertain. This CDR3 contains 15 residues. V was clipped by 3 bases and J by 1 base, with 12 bases between them. The germline V gene has CDR1 MNHEY and CDR2 SMNVEV (reference sequence).

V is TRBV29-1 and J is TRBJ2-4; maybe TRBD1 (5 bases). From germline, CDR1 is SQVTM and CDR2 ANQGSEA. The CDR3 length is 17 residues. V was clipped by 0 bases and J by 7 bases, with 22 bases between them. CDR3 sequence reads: CSVEDRGSQGVRNIQYF. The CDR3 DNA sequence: TGCAGCGTTGAAGATAGGGGTAGTCAAGGGGTTAGGAACATTCAGTACTTC. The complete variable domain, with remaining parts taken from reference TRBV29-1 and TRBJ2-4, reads SAVISQKPSRDICQRGTSLTIQCQVDSQVTMMFWYRQQPGQSLTLIATANQGSEATYESGFVIDKFPISRPNLTFSTLTVSNMSPEDSSIYLCSVEDRGSQGVRNIQYFGAGTRLSVL.